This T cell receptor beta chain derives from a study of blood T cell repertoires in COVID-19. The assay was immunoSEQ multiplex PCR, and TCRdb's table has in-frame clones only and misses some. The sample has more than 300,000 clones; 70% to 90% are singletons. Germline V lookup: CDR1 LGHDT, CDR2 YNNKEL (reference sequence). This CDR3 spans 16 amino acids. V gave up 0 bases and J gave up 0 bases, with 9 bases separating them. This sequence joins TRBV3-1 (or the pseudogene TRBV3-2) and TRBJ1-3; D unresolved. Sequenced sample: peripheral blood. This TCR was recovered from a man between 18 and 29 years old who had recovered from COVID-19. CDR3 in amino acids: CASSQDPFYSGNTIYF. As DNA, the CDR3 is TGTGCCAGCAGCCAAGACCCTTTTTACTCTGGAAACACCATATATTTT.